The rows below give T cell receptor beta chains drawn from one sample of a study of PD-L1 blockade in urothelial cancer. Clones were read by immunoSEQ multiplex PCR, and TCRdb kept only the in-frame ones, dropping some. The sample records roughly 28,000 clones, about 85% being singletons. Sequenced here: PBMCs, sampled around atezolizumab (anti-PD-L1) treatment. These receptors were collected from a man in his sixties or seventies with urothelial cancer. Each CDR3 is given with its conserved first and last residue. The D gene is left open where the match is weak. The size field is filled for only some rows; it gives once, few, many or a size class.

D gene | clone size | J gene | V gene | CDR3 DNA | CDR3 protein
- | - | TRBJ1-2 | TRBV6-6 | TGTGCCAGCAGCCCGGGACTCTATACGCTCGACTATGGCTACACCTTC | CASSPGLYTLDYGYTF
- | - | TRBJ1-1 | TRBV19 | TGTGCCAGTAGTATTAAAGGAGAGACTGAAGCTTTCTTT | CASSIKGETEAFF
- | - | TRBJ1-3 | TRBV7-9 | TGTGCCGAAGGCTCGGCCGGGAACTCTGGAAACACCATATATTTT | CAEGSAGNSGNTIYF
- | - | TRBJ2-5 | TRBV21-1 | TGTGCCAGCAGCAAGGGTTCTTTGGGAGGAGGGATTGTGGAAGAGACCCAGTACTTC | CASSKGSLGGGIVEETQYF
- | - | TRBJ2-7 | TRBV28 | TGTGCCAGCAACCAAGTAGGGGGCTCCTACGAGCAGTACTTC | CASNQVGGSYEQYF
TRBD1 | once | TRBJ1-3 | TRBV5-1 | TGCGCCAGCAGTGCACGGACGGACAGGACATACTCTGGAAACACCATATATTTT | CASSARTDRTYSGNTIYF
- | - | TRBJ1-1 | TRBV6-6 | TGTGCCAGCAGCCGACCGGAGGGCACTGAAGCTTTCTTT | CASSRPEGTEAFF
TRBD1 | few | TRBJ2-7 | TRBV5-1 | TGCGCCAGCAGCTTACCCGGGACAGGGGCCTACGAGCAGTACTTC | CASSLPGTGAYEQYF
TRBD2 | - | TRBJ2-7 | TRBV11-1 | TGTGCCAGCAGCTTAGGGACTAGCGGGAGACGCGACGAGCAGTACTTC | CASSLGTSGRRDEQYF
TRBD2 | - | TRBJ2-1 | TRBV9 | TGTGCCAGCAGCGAACTAGCGTACAATGAGCAGTTCTTC | CASSELAYNEQFF
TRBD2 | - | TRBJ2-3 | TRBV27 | TGTGCCAGCAGCCCACTAGCGGGAGGGCGATATACGCAGTATTTT | CASSPLAGGRYTQYF
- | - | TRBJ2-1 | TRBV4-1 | TGCGCCAGCAGCCCCAGGGACTCCTACAATGAGCAGTTCTTC | CASSPRDSYNEQFF
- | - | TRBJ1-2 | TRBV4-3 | TGCGCCAGCAGCCAAGATCCAGACTATGGCTACACCTTC | CASSQDPDYGYTF
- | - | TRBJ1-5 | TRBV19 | TGTGCCAGTAGGACCACAGGGCATTCGAGCAATCAGCCCCAGCATTTT | CASRTTGHSSNQPQHF
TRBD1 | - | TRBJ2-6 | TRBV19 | TGTGCCAGTAGTACAGGACAGGGATTTTTAGGCTGGGCTGGGGCCAACGTCCTGACTTTC | CASSTGQGFLGWAGANVLTF
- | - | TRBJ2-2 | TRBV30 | TGTGCCTGGAGTCTCAGGGTAACCGGGGAGCTGTTTTTT | CAWSLRVTGELFF
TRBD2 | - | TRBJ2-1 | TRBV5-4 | TGTGCCAGCAGCTTGAAGCGGGGGGACAATGAGCAGTTCTTC | CASSLKRGDNEQFF
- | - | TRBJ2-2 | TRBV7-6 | TGTGCCAGCAGCTCCTCCCTTACCGGGGAGCTGTTTTTT | CASSSSLTGELFF
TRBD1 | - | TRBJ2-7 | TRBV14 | TGTGCCAGCAGCCTAAAACCCCGGACAGGGTCCTCCTTAAGCTACGAGCAGTACTTC | CASSLKPRTGSSLSYEQYF
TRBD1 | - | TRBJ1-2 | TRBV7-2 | TGTGCCAGCGCCGAGCAGGGGGACTTCTGGGACTATGGCTACACCTTC | CASAEQGDFWDYGYTF
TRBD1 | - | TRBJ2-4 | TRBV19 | TGTGCCAGTACCTATGGGACAGACAACATTCAGTACTTC | CASTYGTDNIQYF
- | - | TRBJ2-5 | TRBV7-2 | TGTGCCAGCAGCTTAGGGACAGTTGAGACCCAGTACTTC | CASSLGTVETQYF
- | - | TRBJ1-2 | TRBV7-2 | TGTGCCAGCAGCTCGGGACTCCCGGCGTATGGCTACACCTTC | CASSSGLPAYGYTF
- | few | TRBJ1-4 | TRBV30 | TGTGCCTGGAGATCCGCTAATGAAAAACTGTTTTTT | CAWRSANEKLFF
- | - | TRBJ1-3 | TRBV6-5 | TGTGCCAGCACCCCGGGGGTACCGGCCGGAAACACCATATATTTT | CASTPGVPAGNTIYF
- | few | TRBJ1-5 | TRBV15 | TGTGCCACCAGCACAACGGACCAGCGGAGCAATCAGCCCCAGCATTTT | CATSTTDQRSNQPQHF
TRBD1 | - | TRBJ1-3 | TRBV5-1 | TGCGCCAGCAGCGAAACAGGGGGTATATCTGGAAACACCATATATTTT | CASSETGGISGNTIYF
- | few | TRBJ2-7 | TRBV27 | TGTGCCAGCAGTAAGGGCAGGGTTTACGAGCAGTACTTC | CASSKGRVYEQYF
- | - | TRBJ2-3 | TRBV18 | TGTGCCAGCTCACCGAGCCAGGGTACAGATACGCAGTATTTT | CASSPSQGTDTQYF
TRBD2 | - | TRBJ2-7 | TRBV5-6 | TGTGCCAGCAGCCAGGGTGGCGGGGGGGCTGGCGAGCAGTACTTC | CASSQGGGGAGEQYF
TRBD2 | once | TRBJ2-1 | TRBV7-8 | TGTGCCAGCAGCTTAGGCGGGGGGCAAGGGCAGTTCTTC | CASSLGGGQGQFF
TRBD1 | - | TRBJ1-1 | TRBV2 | TGTGCCAGCAGTCCAGGGGGCGGCTACACTGAAGCTTTCTTT | CASSPGGGYTEAFF
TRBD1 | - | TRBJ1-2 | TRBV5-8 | TGTGCCAGCAGCTTAGTTATCGGGACAGGGGCTAATGGCTACACCTTC | CASSLVIGTGANGYTF
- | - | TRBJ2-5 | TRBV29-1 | TGCAGCGCCCTGGGAAGGGGTATCGAGACCCAGTACTTC | CSALGRGIETQYF
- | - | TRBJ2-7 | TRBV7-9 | TGTGCCAGCAACTCGGGGTTGGTCTCCTACGAGCAGTACTTC | CASNSGLVSYEQYF
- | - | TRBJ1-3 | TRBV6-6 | TGTGCCAGCAGTAGGGCGGGGGACACCATATATTTT | CASSRAGDTIYF
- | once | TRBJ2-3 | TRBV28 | TGTGCCAGCAGTACCCCTCTGGAGGGGAGGGGGACAGATACGCAGTATTTT | CASSTPLEGRGTDTQYF
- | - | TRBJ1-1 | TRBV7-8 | TGTGCCAGCAGCTTGCTATGGGGGCTTGAGAACACTGAAGCTTTCTTT | CASSLLWGLENTEAFF
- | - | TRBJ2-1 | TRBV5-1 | TGCGCCAGCAGCCGGACAGTTCCCAATGAGCAGTTCTTC | CASSRTVPNEQFF
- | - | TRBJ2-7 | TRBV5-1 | TGCGCCAGCAGCTTGGGGCCGTTAACGAAGAATTCCTACGAGCAGTACTTC | CASSLGPLTKNSYEQYF
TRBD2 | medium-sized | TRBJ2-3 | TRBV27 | TGTGCCAGCAGTTTGGGGAGGGAGGTAGATACGCAGTATTTT | CASSLGREVDTQYF
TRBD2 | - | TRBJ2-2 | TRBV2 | TGTGCCAGCCATCGACAGGGCGCGGGACTAGCGGCCGGGGAGCTGTTTTTT | CASHRQGAGLAAGELFF
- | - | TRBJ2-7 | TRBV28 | TGTGCCAGCCTGCGCTATGGCGCCACGGGCGAGCAGTACTTC | CASLRYGATGEQYF
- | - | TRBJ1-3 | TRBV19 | TGTGCCACGGGACACTACTCTGGAAACACCATATATTTT | CATGHYSGNTIYF
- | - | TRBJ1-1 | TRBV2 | TGTGCCAGATGGGACACCCTGAACACTGAAGCTTTCTTT | CARWDTLNTEAFF
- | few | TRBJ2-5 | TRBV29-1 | TGCAGCGTTGGTCGGGAGACCCAGTACTTC | CSVGRETQYF
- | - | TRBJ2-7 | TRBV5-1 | TGCGCCAGCAGCTCGCGAAGGGACAACTCCTACGAGCAGTACTTC | CASSSRRDNSYEQYF
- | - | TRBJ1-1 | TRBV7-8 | TGTGCCAGCAGGTTTAGGGGTCAGGGTGAAGCTTTCTTT | CASRFRGQGEAFF
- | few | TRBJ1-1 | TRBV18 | TGTGCCTCCTTGCAGGGTTACGACACTGAAGCTTTCTTT | CASLQGYDTEAFF
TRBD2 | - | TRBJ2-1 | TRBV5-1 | TGCGCCAGCAGCTTGGAACTAGCGCTATACAATGAGCAGTTCTTC | CASSLELALYNEQFF
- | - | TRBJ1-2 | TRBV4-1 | TGCGCCAGCAGCCAAGATGCGGACAGATACTATGGCTACACCTTC | CASSQDADRYYGYTF
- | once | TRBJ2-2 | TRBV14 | TGTGCCAGCAGCCAAGATCCCCCACTAGCAGTAAACACCGGGGAGCTGTTTTTT | CASSQDPPLAVNTGELFF